This TCR beta chain was sequenced during a study of blood T cells in healthy people across ages. General study findings and limits: Investigators viewed diversity estimates from one million T cells as underestimates, the study reported. Samples with more naive T cells showed higher observed beta diversity.

Notes on this clonotype: As yet, its antigen is unknown.

Next came a second PCR, run for about 6 to 12 cycles, which used a sample-barcoded 5' primer along with a J-beta primer mix. The template-switch adaptor, which had 12 random nucleotides, put a tag on each cDNA molecule. TCRdb used MiXCR to reprocess the 5' RACE reads, holding one entry per CDR3 protein. The table includes about 1.4 million distinct CDR3 sequences, 55% to 75% detected once. Germline V gene lookup returns CDR1 SGHVS and CDR2 FQNEAQ. This CDR3 has 16 residues. V shed 3 bases and J 2 bases; nucleotides not matched to a gene: 8. Material for sequencing was blood. This clonotype was obtained from a man aged 18 to 29 in good health. This chain joins TRBV7-8 and TRBJ2-7; TRBD2 aligns across 9 bases. CDR3 amino acids: CASSLREGLIPYEQYF. CDR3 DNA sequence: TGTGCCAGCAGCTTGCGGGAGGGTCTGATACCCTACGAGCAGTACTTC.